Listed here is a single TCR beta chain. Only in-frame clones appear in the TCRdb table, and some are missing; sequencing was by immunoSEQ multiplex PCR. The data show about 160,000 clones, with less than 95% seen just once and 14% held by the top ten. Germline loops: CDR1 SGHDT, CDR2 YYEEEE. The ends lost 4 bases at V and 4 bases at J; junction bases unmatched: 7. This CDR3 comprises 15 residues. The data are from a study of control samples from healthy donors and cancer patients. The chain uses TRBV5-6 and TRBJ1-2; 10 bases are shared with TRBD1. This receptor was taken from a man in his 60s with colorectal cancer. Sequenced input: PBMCs. CDR3 bases: TGTGCCAGCAGCAAGGGACAGGGGCCTGGCTATGGCTACACCTTC. Its protein is CASSKGQGPGYGYTF.